The rows below give T cell receptor beta chains drawn from one sample of a study of blood T cell repertoires in COVID-19. Assay used: immunoSEQ multiplex PCR; TCRdb lists only in-frame clones, some missing. The sample contains 250,000 or so clones, about 80% of which appear only once. Sequenced sample: PBMCs or T cells enriched from blood (not recorded which). These receptors all stem from a man between 45 and 60 years old who had recovered from COVID-19. The CDR3 runs from the conserved cysteine through the conserved F or W. A D gene is named only where the DNA matches it firmly. Size values are once, few and many counts, or a class for expanded clones, and some rows have none.

v_call: TRBV5-4; d_call: TRBD1; clone_size: -; j_call: TRBJ2-5; cdr3_nt: TGTGCCAGCAGCTTGGCGAAGGGGGCGTCAGTAGGGGAGACCCAGTACTTC; cdr3_aa: CASSLAKGASVGETQYF
v_call: TRBV30; d_call: -; clone_size: -; j_call: TRBJ2-3; cdr3_nt: TGTGCCTGGAGTCCGACGGGGACAGATACGCAGTATTTT; cdr3_aa: CAWSPTGTDTQYF
v_call: TRBV7-9; d_call: -; clone_size: -; j_call: TRBJ1-2; cdr3_nt: TGTGCCAGCAGCACGGACACAGGGAGCTATGGCTACACCTTC; cdr3_aa: CASSTDTGSYGYTF
v_call: TRBV6-5; d_call: -; clone_size: -; j_call: TRBJ1-1; cdr3_nt: TGTGCCAGCAGCTGGAGGGGCTCTGAAGCTTTCTTT; cdr3_aa: CASSWRGSEAFF
v_call: TRBV4-1; d_call: -; clone_size: -; j_call: TRBJ1-6; cdr3_nt: TGCGCCAGCAGCCAAGAATCGGGGGAGAAGAGCTCCTATAATTCACCCCTCCACTTT; cdr3_aa: CASSQESGEKSSYNSPLHF
v_call: TRBV19; d_call: TRBD1; clone_size: -; j_call: TRBJ1-2; cdr3_nt: TGTGCCAGCCAACTTAACGGCCAGGGGGCGTGGGGCTACACCTTC; cdr3_aa: CASQLNGQGAWGYTF
v_call: TRBV7-2; d_call: TRBD1; clone_size: -; j_call: TRBJ2-1; cdr3_nt: TGTGCCAGCAGCTTAGAGGGACAGCGTACTTGGAATGAGCAGTTCTTC; cdr3_aa: CASSLEGQRTWNEQFF
v_call: TRBV6-1; d_call: -; clone_size: -; j_call: TRBJ1-6; cdr3_nt: TGTGCCAGCAGTGAAGAGCCCGATAGATCACCCCTCCACTTT; cdr3_aa: CASSEEPDRSPLHF
v_call: TRBV7-9; d_call: -; clone_size: few; j_call: TRBJ1-4; cdr3_nt: TGTGCCAGCAGCTTAGGTGGGAGGTGGGAAAAACTGTTTTTT; cdr3_aa: CASSLGGRWEKLFF
v_call: TRBV29-1; d_call: -; clone_size: -; j_call: TRBJ2-1; cdr3_nt: TGCAGCGTGACTGTCACCTACAATGAGCAGTTCTTC; cdr3_aa: CSVTVTYNEQFF
v_call: TRBV6-5; d_call: -; clone_size: -; j_call: TRBJ1-6; cdr3_nt: TGTGCCAGCAGTTACCAATCGACAGGCTTGAATTCACCCCTCCACTTT; cdr3_aa: CASSYQSTGLNSPLHF
v_call: TRBV3-1/TRBV3-2; d_call: -; clone_size: -; j_call: TRBJ2-1; cdr3_nt: TGTGCCAGCAGCCCCCCGGGGGCCTACAATGAGCAGTTCTTC; cdr3_aa: CASSPPGAYNEQFF
v_call: TRBV10-3; d_call: -; clone_size: -; j_call: TRBJ2-2; cdr3_nt: TGTGCCATCAGTCCGACAAAGGTCCACACCGGGGAGCTGTTTTTT; cdr3_aa: CAISPTKVHTGELFF
v_call: TRBV27; d_call: -; clone_size: once; j_call: TRBJ1-1; cdr3_nt: TGTGCCAGCAGTTTTATCCGTTCAGGGAACACTGAAGCTTTCTTT; cdr3_aa: CASSFIRSGNTEAFF
v_call: TRBV6-5; d_call: -; clone_size: once; j_call: TRBJ1-1; cdr3_nt: TGTGCCAGTTCTCGGGTAGGAGGGAACACTGAAGCTTTCTTT; cdr3_aa: CASSRVGGNTEAFF
v_call: TRBV21-1; d_call: -; clone_size: -; j_call: TRBJ2-4; cdr3_nt: TGTGCCAGCAGCAAACAGGGGAGTGAAAACATTCAGTACTTC; cdr3_aa: CASSKQGSENIQYF
v_call: TRBV11-2; d_call: -; clone_size: -; j_call: TRBJ2-1; cdr3_nt: TGTGCCAGCAGGATCCGGGGTAGCTCCTACAATGAGCAGTTCTTC; cdr3_aa: CASRIRGSSYNEQFF
v_call: TRBV5-1; d_call: -; clone_size: -; j_call: TRBJ1-2; cdr3_nt: TGCGCCAGCAGCCCCCGTGGGGGCCAGGCTAACTATGGCTACACCTTC; cdr3_aa: CASSPRGGQANYGYTF
v_call: TRBV6-2/TRBV6-3; d_call: -; clone_size: -; j_call: TRBJ2-1; cdr3_nt: TGTGCCAGCAGTTACGATTCTCGGACGGGAGTTCGGGATGAGCAGTTCTTC; cdr3_aa: CASSYDSRTGVRDEQFF
v_call: TRBV5-1; d_call: -; clone_size: -; j_call: TRBJ1-1; cdr3_nt: TGCGCCAGCAGCTTGACGGTGGACACTGAAGCTTTCTTT; cdr3_aa: CASSLTVDTEAFF
v_call: TRBV19; d_call: -; clone_size: -; j_call: TRBJ1-5; cdr3_nt: TGTGCCAGTACCCGGGCCCTCGGGATAGCAAATCAGCCCCAGCATTTT; cdr3_aa: CASTRALGIANQPQHF
v_call: TRBV4-1; d_call: -; clone_size: once; j_call: TRBJ2-7; cdr3_nt: TGCGCCACATCCCGGGACTTAGCCTACGAGCAGTACTTC; cdr3_aa: CATSRDLAYEQYF
v_call: TRBV28; d_call: TRBD1; clone_size: -; j_call: TRBJ2-3; cdr3_nt: TGTGCCAGCAGTTTATTAGGGACAGGGGGCGGGATGACCACAGATACGCAGTATTTT; cdr3_aa: CASSLLGTGGGMTTDTQYF
v_call: TRBV7-9; d_call: -; clone_size: -; j_call: TRBJ2-7; cdr3_nt: TGTGCCAGCAGCTTATCGGGTGCGTACGAGCAGTACTTC; cdr3_aa: CASSLSGAYEQYF
v_call: TRBV25-1; d_call: -; clone_size: -; j_call: TRBJ1-2; cdr3_nt: TGTGCCAGCAGTGGGCTGGATGGCTACACCTTC; cdr3_aa: CASSGLDGYTF
v_call: TRBV27; d_call: TRBD1; clone_size: -; j_call: TRBJ2-2; cdr3_nt: TGTGCCAGCAGTTTATACTTCGGACAGGGGGCGAGAGTCACCGGGGAGCTGTTTTTT; cdr3_aa: CASSLYFGQGARVTGELFF
v_call: TRBV5-4; d_call: TRBD2; clone_size: -; j_call: TRBJ2-5; cdr3_nt: TGTGCCAGCAATCCGGGACTAGCGGAAGAGACCCAGTACTTC; cdr3_aa: CASNPGLAEETQYF
v_call: TRBV9; d_call: TRBD1; clone_size: -; j_call: TRBJ2-7; cdr3_nt: TGTGCCAGCAGCGTAGAAGGGACAGGGAGGGACGAGCAGTACTTC; cdr3_aa: CASSVEGTGRDEQYF
v_call: TRBV19; d_call: TRBD2; clone_size: -; j_call: TRBJ2-2; cdr3_nt: TGTGCCAGTAGTATGCAGGGAGGGAGCACCGGGGAGCTGTTTTTT; cdr3_aa: CASSMQGGSTGELFF
v_call: TRBV7-2; d_call: TRBD2; clone_size: -; j_call: TRBJ2-2; cdr3_nt: TGTGCCAGCAGCATACTACCGGGACTAAGCACCGGGGAGCTGTTTTTT; cdr3_aa: CASSILPGLSTGELFF
v_call: TRBV3-1/TRBV3-2; d_call: TRBD1; clone_size: once; j_call: TRBJ2-1; cdr3_nt: TGTGCCACCAGTCACAGGGGTCGGGAGCAGTTCTTC; cdr3_aa: CATSHRGREQFF
v_call: TRBV15; d_call: -; clone_size: -; j_call: TRBJ2-7; cdr3_nt: TGTGCCACCAGCAGAGGAGGAGGAACCTACGAGCAGTACTTC; cdr3_aa: CATSRGGGTYEQYF
v_call: TRBV29-1; d_call: -; clone_size: -; j_call: TRBJ2-5; cdr3_nt: TGCAGCGTTGAACATGTCAGACAAGAGACCCAGTACTTC; cdr3_aa: CSVEHVRQETQYF
v_call: TRBV27; d_call: -; clone_size: -; j_call: TRBJ2-7; cdr3_nt: TGTGCCAGCAGTACAGGGTACGACTACGAGCAGTACTTC; cdr3_aa: CASSTGYDYEQYF
v_call: TRBV15; d_call: -; clone_size: once; j_call: TRBJ1-6; cdr3_nt: TGTGCCACCAGCATGACAGTTTTGGATTCACCCCTCCACTTT; cdr3_aa: CATSMTVLDSPLHF
v_call: TRBV9; d_call: TRBD1; clone_size: -; j_call: TRBJ1-6; cdr3_nt: TGTGCCAGCAGCGGAACCACAGGGGGTTCACCCCTCCACTTT; cdr3_aa: CASSGTTGGSPLHF
v_call: TRBV16; d_call: -; clone_size: -; j_call: TRBJ1-1; cdr3_nt: TGTGCCAGCAGCCATCGTCCCGGGACATCCCCGGGGACTGAAGCTTTCTTT; cdr3_aa: CASSHRPGTSPGTEAFF
v_call: TRBV25-1; d_call: -; clone_size: -; j_call: TRBJ2-5; cdr3_nt: TGTGCCAGCAGTGAATGGGCTACTCAGACCCAGTACTTC; cdr3_aa: CASSEWATQTQYF
v_call: TRBV10-1; d_call: -; clone_size: -; j_call: TRBJ2-7; cdr3_nt: TGCGCCAGCAGTGAATCCCTTGTCTCGGGTGAGCAGTACTTC; cdr3_aa: CASSESLVSGEQYF
v_call: TRBV5-1; d_call: TRBD2; clone_size: -; j_call: TRBJ2-1; cdr3_nt: TGCGCCAGCAGCTCCCCCGGGACTAGTCATTTCCACAATGAGCAGTTCTTC; cdr3_aa: CASSSPGTSHFHNEQFF
v_call: TRBV7-3; d_call: TRBD2; clone_size: -; j_call: TRBJ2-7; cdr3_nt: TGTGCCAGCAGCATCTCCGGGACTAGCGGGGAGACCTACGAGCAGTACTTC; cdr3_aa: CASSISGTSGETYEQYF
v_call: TRBV18; d_call: -; clone_size: -; j_call: TRBJ1-5; cdr3_nt: TGTGCCAGCTCACCTGGCGGGGGCGGTGGTAGCAATCAGCCCCAGCATTTT; cdr3_aa: CASSPGGGGGSNQPQHF
v_call: TRBV18; d_call: -; clone_size: -; j_call: TRBJ1-1; cdr3_nt: TGTGCCAGCTCACCTCAGGGGTTGCCGGGGGGCACTGAAGCTTTCTTT; cdr3_aa: CASSPQGLPGGTEAFF
v_call: TRBV5-1; d_call: TRBD1; clone_size: -; j_call: TRBJ1-6; cdr3_nt: TGCGCCAGCAGCGCCACAGGGGGGAATTCACCCCTCCACTTT; cdr3_aa: CASSATGGNSPLHF
v_call: TRBV6-1; d_call: -; clone_size: -; j_call: TRBJ1-5; cdr3_nt: TGTGCCAGCAGTGAAGAGGCAGGCCGGAATCAGCCCCAGCATTTT; cdr3_aa: CASSEEAGRNQPQHF
v_call: TRBV7-2; d_call: TRBD2; clone_size: -; j_call: TRBJ2-1; cdr3_nt: TGTGCCAGCAGCCAGTCGCCCTCCGGGAGGGGTGAGCAGTTCTTC; cdr3_aa: CASSQSPSGRGEQFF
v_call: TRBV10-2; d_call: -; clone_size: -; j_call: TRBJ2-3; cdr3_nt: TGCGCCGCCTATAGGGAGGGTCAGGGGCCACCTCCCGTACCTAGCACAGATACGCAGTATTTT; cdr3_aa: CAAYREGQGPPPVPSTDTQYF
v_call: TRBV5-5; d_call: TRBD2; clone_size: -; j_call: TRBJ2-7; cdr3_nt: TGTGCCAGCAGCTTTGGGACTAGCGGTTCCTACGAGCAGTACTTC; cdr3_aa: CASSFGTSGSYEQYF
v_call: TRBV19; d_call: -; clone_size: -; j_call: TRBJ1-2; cdr3_nt: TGTGCCAGTAGTATGGCTCCAGGGTCAAGAGATGGCTACACCTTC; cdr3_aa: CASSMAPGSRDGYTF
v_call: TRBV15; d_call: TRBD2; clone_size: -; j_call: TRBJ2-7; cdr3_nt: TGTGCCACCAGCAGAGGAGGAGCGGGAGTTTACGAGCAGTACTTC; cdr3_aa: CATSRGGAGVYEQYF
v_call: TRBV29-1; d_call: TRBD1; clone_size: -; j_call: TRBJ1-1; cdr3_nt: TGCAGCGTTGTAGTGGGACAGGTTATGAACACTGAAGCTTTCTTT; cdr3_aa: CSVVVGQVMNTEAFF
v_call: TRBV18; d_call: TRBD1; clone_size: -; j_call: TRBJ2-7; cdr3_nt: TGTGCCAGCTCACCACCTGGACAGGGAAACGAGCAGTACTTC; cdr3_aa: CASSPPGQGNEQYF
v_call: TRBV9; d_call: -; clone_size: -; j_call: TRBJ2-3; cdr3_nt: TGTGCCAGCAGCGTAGGGGGGGGCATCACAGATACGCAGTATTTT; cdr3_aa: CASSVGGGITDTQYF
v_call: TRBV11-2; d_call: TRBD1; clone_size: -; j_call: TRBJ2-7; cdr3_nt: TGTGCCAGCAGCTCCCGCTGGGACAGGGTCGAGCAGTACTTC; cdr3_aa: CASSSRWDRVEQYF
v_call: TRBV5-8; d_call: -; clone_size: once; j_call: TRBJ2-7; cdr3_nt: TGTGCCAGCAGCTCCCTCTCGGGGGAGCAGTACTTC; cdr3_aa: CASSSLSGEQYF
v_call: TRBV5-1; d_call: -; clone_size: -; j_call: TRBJ2-7; cdr3_nt: TGCGCCAGCAGCTTGGACTACACCTACGAGCAGTACTTC; cdr3_aa: CASSLDYTYEQYF
v_call: TRBV27; d_call: TRBD1; clone_size: few; j_call: TRBJ2-7; cdr3_nt: TGTGCCAGCAGCGCTGGCCGGGACAGGGCTGAGGGCGAGCAGTACTTC; cdr3_aa: CASSAGRDRAEGEQYF
v_call: TRBV10-3; d_call: -; clone_size: -; j_call: TRBJ2-7; cdr3_nt: TGTGCCATCAGTGAGTCCACAGTACCCTACGAGCAGTACTTC; cdr3_aa: CAISESTVPYEQYF